One and the same sample provided the 3 T cell receptor beta chains below, sequenced in a study of identifying expanded T cells in peripheral blood. The table came from immunoSEQ multiplex PCR; TCRdb's copy has only in-frame clones and leaves some out. The sample contains under 150,000 clones, roughly 82% of which appear only once. Source material: blood. Every receptor here comes from a person aged 18-69 years in good health.

This chain connects TRBV7-7 to TRBJ1-1; D uncertain. This CDR3 has 13 amino acids. Germline V gives CDR1 SSHAT, CDR2 FNYEAQ (reference sequence). Trimming removed 4 bases at V and 5 bases at J, with 11 bases between. CDR3 nucleotide sequence: TGTGCCAGCAGCTCCACACTGGGGACTGAAGCTTTCTTT. Its translation is CASSSTLGTEAFF.

The chain carries TRBV7-2 and TRBJ2-3, with 10 bases lining up with TRBD2. V was pared by 4 bases and J by 4 bases, with 8 bases of the junction left unmatched. Germline CDR1 and CDR2: SGHTA and FQGNSA. The CDR3 covers 16 residues. Here the CDR3 reads CASSYLAGGSADTQYF. The CDR3 region has the DNA TGTGCCAGCAGCTACTTAGCGGGAGGATCGGCAGATACGCAGTATTTT.

The V and J genes are TRBV28 and TRBJ1-2; D is unclear. Germline V gene sequence: CDR1 MDHEN, CDR2 SYDVKM. The CDR3 has 19 residues. V was pared by 3 bases and J by 4 bases, with 27 bases between. CDR3 nucleotide sequence: TGTGCCAGCAGTTTTGTTGGTATGACACCTCCACCACGTGGCTATGGCTACACCTTC. This sequence encodes CASSFVGMTPPPRGYGYTF.